The count of the clone carrying this TCR beta chain is one. This specimen comes from a study of blood T cell repertoires in COVID-19. Study-level information: COVID-19 samples collected from the United States, Italy and Spain covered acute and convalescent phases. T cells, B-cell-depleted T cells, or PBMCs supplied cDNA or gDNA.

How the authors handled the data: For nucleated cells, counts were estimated from reference gene primer amplification. Repertoires were generated with immunoSEQ multiplex PCR, while TCRdb's copy carries only in-frame clones and drops some. V, J and clone size are those of that table, while D and trimming were read from the DNA. Among roughly 100,000 clones, approximately 86% were seen once, and the ten largest hold 3%. Unmatched junction bases numbered 7, after V lost 0 bases and J lost 2 bases. CDR1 is MNHEY and CDR2 is SVGEGT in the germline V gene. This CDR3 contains 17 residues. This clonotype originated in a man aged 45-60 years with active or convalescent COVID-19. Specimen: peripheral blood. The V and J genes are TRBV6-2 or TRBV6-3 and TRBJ1-1; TRBD1 matches at 9 bases. The CDR3 nucleotides are TGTGCCAGCAGTTACTCAACAGGGGGCGTCGCAAACACTGAAGCTTTCTTT. Residues: CASSYSTGGVANTEAFF.